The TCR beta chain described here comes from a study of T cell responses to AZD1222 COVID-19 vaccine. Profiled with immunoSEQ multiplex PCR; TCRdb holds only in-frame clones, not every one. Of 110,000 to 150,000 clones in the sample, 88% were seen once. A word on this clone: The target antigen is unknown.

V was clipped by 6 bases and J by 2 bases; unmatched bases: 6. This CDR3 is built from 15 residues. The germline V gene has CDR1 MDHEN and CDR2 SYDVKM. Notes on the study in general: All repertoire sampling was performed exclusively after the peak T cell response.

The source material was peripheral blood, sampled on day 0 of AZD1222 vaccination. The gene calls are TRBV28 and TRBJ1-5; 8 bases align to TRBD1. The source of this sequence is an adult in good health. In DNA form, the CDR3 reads TGTGCCAGCAGGGGCGGACAGGGCGGCAATCAGCCCCAGCATTTT. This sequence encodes CASRGGQGGNQPQHF.